These T cell receptor beta chains were read from a single sample in a study of T cell responses to AZD1222 COVID-19 vaccine. The assay was immunoSEQ multiplex PCR, and TCRdb's table has in-frame clones only and misses some. This sample has 110,000 to 150,000 clones, with roughly 93% found just once. Sequenced material: peripheral blood, taken 28 days after the second AZD1222 dose. Every receptor here comes from an adult who received the AZD1222 COVID-19 vaccine. Each CDR3 is given with its conserved first and last residue. A D gene is named only where the DNA matches it firmly. The listing skips clone size in some rows; elsewhere it reads once, few, many or a size class.

>12|.|TRBJ2-5|TRBV4-1|.
TGCGCCAGCAGCCAAGATTGGGAGACCCAGTACTTC
CASSQDWETQYF
>12|.|TRBJ2-7|TRBV6-5|.
TGTGCCAGCAGCGCCCCCTCCTACGAGCAGTACTTC
CASSAPSYEQYF
>17|once|TRBJ1-6|TRBV6-1|TRBD1
TGTGCCAGCAGTGCCCCGCGGGACAGACTTTCCGTATCACCCCTCCACTTT
CASSAPRDRLSVSPLHF
>14|.|TRBJ2-1|TRBV29-1|TRBD1
TGCAGCTCACGGCGGACAGGGACGATAGATGAGCAGTTCTTC
CSSRRTGTIDEQFF
>14|.|TRBJ2-3|TRBV19|.
TGTGCCAGTAGTATTGTAGGGAGGACAGATACGCAGTATTTT
CASSIVGRTDTQYF
>14|.|TRBJ2-1|TRBV5-1|TRBD1
TGCGCCAGCAGCACTTCGACAGGGTACAATGAGCAGTTCTTC
CASSTSTGYNEQFF
>11|.|TRBJ2-1|TRBV11-2|.
TGTGCCAGCACCTGGGGTAATGAGCAGTTCTTC
CASTWGNEQFF
>12|.|TRBJ1-4|TRBV7-9|.
TGTGCCAGCAGCCCGAACAATGAAAAACTGTTTTTT
CASSPNNEKLFF
>13|.|TRBJ1-1|TRBV3-1/TRBV3-2|.
TGTGCCAGCAGCCAGGGTGGGCGCACTGAAGCTTTCTTT
CASSQGGRTEAFF
>14|.|TRBJ2-7|TRBV5-4|.
TGTGCCAGCAGCCCCTCCGGGGCAGGGCACGAGCAGTACTTC
CASSPSGAGHEQYF
>13|.|TRBJ2-5|TRBV18|.
TGTGCCAGCTCACCACGGGCCCAAGAGACCCAGTACTTC
CASSPRAQETQYF
>15|.|TRBJ2-5|TRBV5-4|TRBD2
TGTGCCAGCAGGACTAGCGGGGGTTCCCAAGAGACCCAGTACTTC
CASRTSGGSQETQYF
>17|.|TRBJ1-4|TRBV9|.
TGTGCCAGCAGCACCCACCCGAGGGGCGGGCTGAATGAAAAACTGTTTTTT
CASSTHPRGGLNEKLFF
>16|.|TRBJ1-2|TRBV14|.
TGTGCCAGCAGCCAATTTCCATCTGCGGGAAACTATGGCTACACCTTC
CASSQFPSAGNYGYTF
>15|.|TRBJ1-2|TRBV11-2|.
TGTGCCAGCAGCTTAGGCGAGGACGGAGTTCATGGCTACACCTTC
CASSLGEDGVHGYTF
>14|.|TRBJ2-7|TRBV6-5|TRBD1
TGTGCCAGCAGTCCGGACAGGGGGCTCTACGAGCAGTACTTC
CASSPDRGLYEQYF
>14|.|TRBJ1-2|TRBV7-9|.
TGTGCCAGCAGCTTCGGACAGAGAATCTATGGCTACACCTTC
CASSFGQRIYGYTF
>14|once|TRBJ2-4|TRBV7-9|.
TGTGCCAGCAGCTTAGCAGGGGTAAAAAACATTCAGTACTTC
CASSLAGVKNIQYF
>16|.|TRBJ2-7|TRBV5-1|.
TGCGCCAGCAGCATAAACCCTGCTGGCGGTGTCTCTGAGCAGTACTTC
CASSINPAGGVSEQYF
>19|few|TRBJ2-1|TRBV4-2|TRBD2
TGTGCCAGCAGCCAAGAATTGGGGTGGGGACTAGCGGTGAACAATGAGCAGTTCTTC
CASSQELGWGLAVNNEQFF
>15|.|TRBJ2-1|TRBV4-1|.
TGCGCCAGCAGCCAAGATGGCGGGACCTACAATGAGCAGTTCTTC
CASSQDGGTYNEQFF
>18|.|TRBJ2-7|TRBV9|TRBD2
TGTGCCAGCAGCGTAGGCCCTAGCGGGAGGGTAGGGGTGTACGAGCAGTACTTC
CASSVGPSGRVGVYEQYF
>13|.|TRBJ2-1|TRBV12-3/TRBV12-4|.
TGTGCCAGCAGTTTAGACGCGCGGAATGAGCAGTTCTTC
CASSLDARNEQFF
>14|once|TRBJ1-3|TRBV11-2|.
TGTGCCAGCACCCAAGGGTTGAGTGGAAACACCATATATTTT
CASTQGLSGNTIYF
>14|.|TRBJ2-1|TRBV10-3|TRBD2
TGTGCCATCAGAGGACTAGCGGCCTACAATGAGCAGTTCTTC
CAIRGLAAYNEQFF
>13|.|TRBJ2-1|TRBV12-3/TRBV12-4|.
TGTGCCAGCAGTCCAAACTACTACAATGAGCAGTTCTTC
CASSPNYYNEQFF
>16|.|TRBJ2-1|TRBV7-2|.
TGTGCCAGCAGCTTTACCGGGACCAGCTCCTACAATGAGCAGTTCTTC
CASSFTGTSSYNEQFF
>15|.|TRBJ1-5|TRBV2|TRBD1
TGTGCCAGCAGACTTAACAGGGGACGGGATCAGCCCCAGCATTTT
CASRLNRGRDQPQHF